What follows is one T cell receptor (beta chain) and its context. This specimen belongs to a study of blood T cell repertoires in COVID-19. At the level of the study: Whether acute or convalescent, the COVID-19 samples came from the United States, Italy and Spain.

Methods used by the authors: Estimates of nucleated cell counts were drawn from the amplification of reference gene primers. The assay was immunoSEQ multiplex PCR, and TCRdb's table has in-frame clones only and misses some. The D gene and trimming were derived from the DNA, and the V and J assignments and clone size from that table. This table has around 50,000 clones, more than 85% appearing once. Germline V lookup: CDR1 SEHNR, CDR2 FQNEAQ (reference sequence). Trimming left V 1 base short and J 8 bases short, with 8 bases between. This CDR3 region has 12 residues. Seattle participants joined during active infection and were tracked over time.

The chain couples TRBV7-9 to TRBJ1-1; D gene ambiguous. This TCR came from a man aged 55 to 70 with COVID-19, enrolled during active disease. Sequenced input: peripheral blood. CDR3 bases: TGTGCCAGCAGCTTAGGAGGAATAGAAGCTTTCTTT. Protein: CASSLGGIEAFF.